These 32 T cell receptor beta chains originate from one sample sequenced in a study of patients and donors after allogeneic stem cell transplantation. MiXCR was run by TCRdb on the RT-PCR reads, yielding one entry per CDR3 protein. In the table there are roughly 940,000 distinct CDR3 sequences, under 20% of which are singletons. What was sequenced was blood, either unsorted or a sorted T cell fraction (not recorded which). The receptors originated from a human donor who was either an allogeneic HSCT recipient or a stem cell or donor lymphocyte infusion donor (not recorded which). It is not recorded whose cells these are; they may come from a transplant donor.

CDR3 loop: CASSDPTRERDTGELFF. DNA for the CDR3: TGTGCCAGCAGCGACCCTACTAGGGAGAGGGACACCGGGGAGCTGTTTTTT. The chain joins TRBV7-9 to TRBJ2-2; tentative D call: TRBD2 (5 bases). Trimming shortened V by 5 bases and J by 3 bases, and 19 bases separated the two germline ends. CDR3 length equals 17 residues. Germline CDR1 SEHNR, CDR2 FQNEAQ (reference sequence).

With respect to this clonotype: A much larger clone lies one base from this, so it may be a read error. The chain has TRBV13 and TRBJ2-7; D is undetermined. With 2 bases removed from V and 3 bases from J, the gap between germline ends came to 5 bases. This CDR3 is 12 amino acids long. The germline CDR1 and CDR2 sequences are PRHDT and FYEKMQ (reference sequence). CDR3 residues: CASSLQNYEQYF. CDR3 DNA sequence: TGTGCCAGCAGCTTACAGAACTACGAGCAGTACTTC.

This clonotype was recorded at least ten times. The chain employs TRBV12-3 or TRBV12-4 and TRBJ2-7; TRBD2 might be the D (6 bases). V lost 5 bases and J 3 bases, leaving 17 bases between the germline ends. The CDR3 sequence is 15 residues long. CDR3: CASSPFPGLSYEQYF. Here the CDR3 DNA reads TGTGCCAGCAGTCCGTTCCCGGGACTTAGCTACGAGCAGTACTTC.

This chain links TRBV28 with TRBJ1-2; unclear D gene. Germline V gene data show CDR1 as MDHEN and CDR2 as SYDVKM. CDR3 length equals 12 residues. V was clipped by 6 bases and J by 4 bases, with 9 bases between them. CDR3 bases: TGTGCCAGCAGGTTCAGATCCTATGGCTACACCTTC. Amino acid sequence: CASRFRSYGYTF.

In its sample, this clonotype was seen a few times. V and J are TRBV4-3 and TRBJ2-5; TRBD2 is a possible D gene (5 bases). V was cut by 0 bases and J by 5 bases, with 13 bases left in between. In germline, CDR1 is LGHNA, CDR2 YSLEER. The CDR3 is 15 residues long. This chain's CDR3 is CASSQDGTGGETQYF. For the CDR3, the DNA is TGCGCCAGCAGCCAAGATGGTACCGGCGGGGAGACCCAGTACTTC.

The chain recombines TRBV20-1 with TRBJ1-2, with 8 bases lining up with TRBD1. The V gene end was trimmed by 1 base and the J gene end by 3 bases; junction bases not matched to a gene: 1. The CDR3 spans 13 residues. Looked up from germline, CDR1 is DFQATT and CDR2 is SNEGSKA (reference sequence). The CDR3 region is CSARAQGDYGYTF. In nucleotides, the CDR3 is TGCAGTGCTAGAGCACAGGGGGACTATGGCTACACCTTC.

The chain carries TRBV7-8 and TRBJ2-2, with 12 bases fitting TRBD1. Per the germline V gene, CDR1 is SGHVS and CDR2 is FQNEAQ. V lost 5 bases to trimming and J lost 7 bases; unmatched junction nucleotides: 5. CDR3 length: 15 amino acids. The CDR3 region is CASSRGQGAVGELFF. The DNA of the CDR3 is TGTGCCAGCAGCCGGGGACAGGGGGCGGTCGGGGAGCTGTTTTTT.

The rearrangement links TRBV11-2 to TRBJ1-1; D unclear. This CDR3 spans 15 amino acids. Between the trimmed V and J ends, which lost 0 bases and 7 bases, there was a span of 15 bases. CDR1 SGHAT and CDR2 FQNNGV come from the germline V gene. The DNA of the CDR3 is TGTGCCAGCAGCTTAGATTATCGAGGGTACGGTGAAGCTTTCTTT. Amino acid sequence: CASSLDYRGYGEAFF. Full variable domain (missing parts from reference TRBV11-2 and TRBJ1-1): EAGVAQSPRYKIIEKRQSVAFWCNPISGHATLYWYQQILGQGPKLLIQFQNNGVVDDSQLPKDRFSAERLKGVDSTLKIQPAKLEDSAVYLCASSLDYRGYGEAFFGQGTRLTVV.

The rearrangement links TRBV6-9 to TRBJ2-2; TRBD2 agrees at 7 bases. The germline V gene has CDR1 MNHGY and CDR2 SVAAGI. CDR3 length: 15 amino acids. Unmatched junction bases numbered 10, after V lost 10 bases and J lost 2 bases. The CDR3 nucleotides are TGTGCCACCCCCCGGAGCGGGGTAAACACCGGGGAGCTGTTTTTT. Its protein is CATPRSGVNTGELFF.

This clonotype was seen a few times. V and J are TRBV12-3 or TRBV12-4 and TRBJ1-2; the D gene is possibly TRBD1 (6 bases). The ends were cut back, 5 bases at V and 4 bases at J, with 20 bases in the middle. The CDR3 has 16 amino acids. In DNA form, the CDR3 reads TGTGCCAGCAGTGCAGACCTGGCGAGGACAGCCTATGGCTACACCTTC. The encoded protein is CASSADLARTAYGYTF.

This rearrangement joins TRBV29-1 to TRBJ2-3; a weak D match, TRBD2 (7 bases). The CDR3 consists of 13 residues. Germline lookup yields CDR1 SQVTM and CDR2 ANQGSEA. The CDR3 protein is CSVRGGMTDTQYF. As DNA, the CDR3 is TGCAGTGTGAGGGGGGGTATGACAGATACGCAGTATTTT.

The sample holds a few counts of this clonotype. The J gene is TRBJ2-1, the V gene TRBV20-1; the D gene is possibly TRBD1 (6 bases). CDR3 length: 16 residues. The V gene's germline CDR1 is DFQATT and CDR2 SNEGSKA (reference sequence). Trimming cost V 0 bases and J 8 bases, with 20 bases left between them. CDR3: CSARDPRQGLRDEQFF. CDR3 bases: TGCAGTGCTAGAGATCCAAGGCAGGGGCTTAGGGATGAGCAGTTCTTC.

This clonotype was observed a handful of times. V and J are TRBV27 and TRBJ2-1, with D possibly being TRBD2 (6 bases). In germline, CDR1 is MNHEY, CDR2 SMNVEV (reference sequence). CDR3 size: 16 residues. Trimming pared 6 bases from V and 3 bases from J, leaving 18 bases between. The CDR3 DNA is TGTGCCAGCAGGCCCGCCCGGACTATGAACTACAATGAGCAGTTCTTC. Encoded protein: CASRPARTMNYNEQFF.

This sequence joins TRBV7-2 and TRBJ2-3; no definite D call. Trimming pared 6 bases from V and 6 bases from J, leaving 16 bases between. CDR3 size: 14 residues. Germline CDR1 SGHTA, CDR2 FQGNSA. CDR3 nucleotides: TGTGCCAGCAGACCACCCACCCGGGTGGATACGCAGTATTTT. Its translation: CASRPPTRVDTQYF.

This chain uses TRBV7-3 with TRBJ2-3; 11 positions match TRBD2. This CDR3 contains 16 residues. J gave up 2 bases and V 5 bases, and 6 bases lay outside the gene matches. Germline assignment: CDR1 SGHTA and CDR2 FQGTGA. CDR3 loop: CASSIASGGNTDTQYF. CDR3 nucleotide sequence: TGTGCCAGCAGCATCGCTAGCGGGGGGAACACAGATACGCAGTATTTT.

The rearrangement links TRBV6-2 or TRBV6-3 to TRBJ1-2, with D unclear. From germline, CDR1 is MNHEY and CDR2 SVGEGT. The CDR3 covers 14 residues. Trimming cost V 2 bases and J 6 bases, with 13 bases left between them. CDR3 bases: TGTGCCAGCAGTTACGAAAACCCCTGGAATGGCTACACCTTC. Translation gives CASSYENPWNGYTF.

This clonotype has more than one count but fewer than ten. This chain uses TRBV29-1 with TRBJ2-1, with D possibly matching TRBD1 (5 bases). The CDR3 sequence is 12 residues long. Trimming cost V 7 bases and J 9 bases, with 16 bases left between them. Germline V gene lookup returns CDR1 SQVTM and CDR2 ANQGSEA. This chain's CDR3 is CSAPTRVGEQFF. The CDR3, as DNA: TGCAGCGCTCCGACCAGGGTGGGTGAGCAGTTCTTC.

At least ten counts were recorded for this clonotype. This rearrangement joins TRBV7-2 to TRBJ1-5; D is possibly TRBD1 (5 bases). Germline-derived CDR1 and CDR2 are SGHTA and FQGNSA. The CDR3 is 13 amino acids. V gave up 5 bases and J gave up 1 base, with 6 bases separating them. CDR3 residues: CASSGDSNQPQHF. The CDR3 DNA reads TGTGCCAGCAGCGGGGACAGCAATCAGCCCCAGCATTTT. Drawing the rest from reference TRBV7-2 and TRBJ1-5, the complete variable domain is GAGVSQSPSNKVTEKGKDVELRCDPISGHTALYWYRQSLGQGLEFLIYFQGNSAPDKSGLPSDRFSAERTGGSVSTLTIQRTQQEDSAVYLCASSGDSNQPQHFGDGTRLSIL.

V usage is TRBV7-9 and J usage is TRBJ1-1; weak D call: TRBD1 (5 bases). The V end was cut by 5 bases, the J end by 1 base, with 14 bases between. This CDR3 spans 15 amino acids. CDR1 and CDR2 from the germline V gene are SEHNR and FQNEAQ (reference sequence). Here the CDR3 reads CASSARQNRNTEAFF. CDR3 nucleotide sequence: TGTGCCAGCAGCGCCCGACAGAACAGGAACACTGAAGCTTTCTTT.

V gene TRBV12-3 or TRBV12-4 combines with J gene TRBJ2-5; weak D call: TRBD2 (6 bases). The CDR3 has 14 amino acids. The V gene lost 2 bases and the J gene lost 5 bases, with 12 bases spanning the gap. CDR3 in amino acids: CASSLRAGLETQYF. The CDR3 DNA follows: TGTGCCAGCAGTTTAAGGGCGGGACTCGAGACCCAGTACTTC.

The V and J genes are TRBV9 and TRBJ1-1, with D possibly matching TRBD1 (6 bases). V dropped 3 bases and J dropped 1 base, with 10 bases sitting between them. This CDR3 spans 14 amino acids. Per germline, CDR1 SGDLS and CDR2 YYNGEE. In DNA form, the CDR3 reads TGTGCCAGCAGCGCGGACAGTCGGAACACTGAAGCTTTCTTT. Translated, it gives CASSADSRNTEAFF.

The J gene is TRBJ2-3, the V gene TRBV7-8; 12 bases are a match to TRBD2. The CDR3 has 17 amino acids. Unmatched junction bases numbered 6, after V lost 1 base and J lost 4 bases. The germline V gene encodes CDR1 SGHVS and CDR2 FQNEAQ. For the CDR3, the DNA is TGTGCCAGCAGCTTAGATCTACTAGCGGGAGGTGCAGATACGCAGTATTTT. It translates to CASSLDLLAGGADTQYF. The full variable domain, completed using reference TRBV7-8 and TRBJ2-3, is GAGVSQSPRYKVAKRGQDVALRCDPISGHVSLFWYQQALGQGPEFLTYFQNEAQLDKSGLPSDRFFAERPEGSVSTLKIQRTQQEDSAVYLCASSLDLLAGGADTQYFGPGTRLTVL.

This chain links TRBV18 with TRBJ2-5; D is possibly TRBD1 (6 bases). CDR1 KGHSH and CDR2 LQKENI come from the germline V gene. The CDR3 runs to 14 residues. The V and J ends lost 6 bases and 2 bases respectively, with 13 bases between them. CDR3: CASSPGHLQETQYF. The CDR3 coding sequence is TGTGCCAGCTCCCCGGGACACCTTCAAGAGACCCAGTACTTC.

In this sample, this clonotype turned up a few times. The CDR3 nucleotides are TGTGCCAGCAGACCTTATATGGGCTCCTACAATGAGCAGTTCTTC. This translates into CASRPYMGSYNEQFF. The chain combines TRBV11-3 with TRBJ2-1; D gene ambiguous. This CDR3 region has 15 residues. Trimming took off 6 bases at V and 0 bases at J, with 12 bases between the two ends. The germline V gene has CDR1 SGHNT and CDR2 YENEEA.

The V and J genes are TRBV20-1 and TRBJ1-1; D unresolved. In germline, CDR1 is DFQATT, CDR2 SNEGSKA (reference sequence). CDR3 length: 12 residues. The V end was cut by 2 bases, the J end by 12 bases, with 16 bases between. The CDR3 is CSARLLELLTFF. The DNA for the CDR3 is TGCAGTGCTAGACTGTTAGAGTTGTTGACTTTCTTT.

This clonotype was found a few times. The genes are TRBV5-1 and TRBJ2-7; 9 bases agree with TRBD1. Germline V CDR1 and CDR2: SGHRS, YFSETQ. The CDR3 runs 14 residues. Germline trimming cut 4 bases from V and 2 bases from J; bases unmatched to any gene: 4. The DNA for the CDR3 is TGCGCCAGCAGCGGCGACAGGGGGGCCTACGAGCAGTACTTC. The encoded protein is CASSGDRGAYEQYF. Full variable domain (outside the CDR3, taken from reference TRBV5-1 and TRBJ2-7): KAGVTQTPRYLIKTRGQQVTLSCSPISGHRSVSWYQQTPGQGLQFLFEYFSETQRNKGNFPGRFSGRQFSNSRSEMNVSTLELGDSALYLCASSGDRGAYEQYFGPGTRLTVT.

The genes are TRBV5-5 and TRBJ2-5, with a tentative D call TRBD2 (6 bases). There are 13 residues in the CDR3. The V end was cut by 2 bases, the J end by 5 bases, with 10 bases between. Germline lookup yields CDR1 SGHKS and CDR2 YYEKEE (reference sequence). CDR3 loop: CASSFGLSETQYF. The CDR3 DNA follows: TGTGCCAGCAGCTTCGGACTAAGCGAGACCCAGTACTTC.

The chain uses TRBV5-1 and TRBJ2-7; a weak D match, TRBD2 (6 bases). This CDR3 has 19 residues. V lost 1 base, J lost 4 bases, and 27 bases lay in between. Germline V gene lookup returns CDR1 SGHRS and CDR2 YFSETQ. This CDR3 is CASSLLGMGERVVPYEQYF. CDR3 nucleotide sequence: TGCGCCAGCAGCTTGCTGGGCATGGGGGAGCGGGTAGTGCCTTACGAGCAGTACTTC. The full variable domain, with the rest looked up from reference TRBV5-1 and TRBJ2-7, is KAGVTQTPRYLIKTRGQQVTLSCSPISGHRSVSWYQQTPGQGLQFLFEYFSETQRNKGNFPGRFSGRQFSNSRSEMNVSTLELGDSALYLCASSLLGMGERVVPYEQYFGPGTRLTVT.

This clonotype has just a few counts. The chain recombines TRBV7-9 with TRBJ1-1; a possible D gene is TRBD1 (6 bases). This CDR3 has 15 amino acids. The V gene's germline CDR1 is SEHNR and CDR2 FQNEAQ (reference sequence). The V end was cut by 3 bases, the J end by 3 bases, with 14 bases between. The CDR3 DNA is TGTGCCAGCAGCTTTGGGGGGCCGGTGGACACTGAAGCTTTCTTT. Translated: CASSFGGPVDTEAFF.

This clonotype was picked up a small number of times. In DNA form, the CDR3 reads TGTGCCATCAGCACAGGGTTACAAGAGACCCAGTACTTC. It specifies CAISTGLQETQYF. The V gene is TRBV10-3, the J gene TRBJ2-5; tentatively, D is TRBD1 (6 bases). Germline CDR1 is ENHRY and CDR2 is SYGVKD. Trimming shortened V by 6 bases and J by 2 bases, and 10 bases separated the two germline ends. CDR3 size: 13 residues.

This clonotype was counted between two and nine times. The rearrangement uses TRBV4-2 and TRBJ2-3, with 14 bases fitting TRBD2. The CDR3 contains 16 residues. V gave up 4 bases and J gave up 4 bases; unmatched junction bases: 4. Germline CDR1 and CDR2: LGHNA and YNFKEQ. The chain's CDR3 is CASSRGLAGGSDTQYF. In nucleotides, the CDR3 is TGTGCCAGCAGCCGAGGACTAGCGGGAGGATCAGATACGCAGTATTTT.

This clonotype was detected a few times. This chain uses TRBV29-1 with TRBJ2-1, with D possibly being TRBD1 or TRBD2 (7 bases each). In germline, CDR1 is SQVTM, CDR2 ANQGSEA. The CDR3 is 13 residues long. V lost 0 bases and J lost 6, with 9 bases in between. CDR3 residues: CSVEDRGGNEQFF. In DNA, the CDR3 is TGCAGCGTTGAAGACAGGGGGGGCAATGAGCAGTTCTTC.